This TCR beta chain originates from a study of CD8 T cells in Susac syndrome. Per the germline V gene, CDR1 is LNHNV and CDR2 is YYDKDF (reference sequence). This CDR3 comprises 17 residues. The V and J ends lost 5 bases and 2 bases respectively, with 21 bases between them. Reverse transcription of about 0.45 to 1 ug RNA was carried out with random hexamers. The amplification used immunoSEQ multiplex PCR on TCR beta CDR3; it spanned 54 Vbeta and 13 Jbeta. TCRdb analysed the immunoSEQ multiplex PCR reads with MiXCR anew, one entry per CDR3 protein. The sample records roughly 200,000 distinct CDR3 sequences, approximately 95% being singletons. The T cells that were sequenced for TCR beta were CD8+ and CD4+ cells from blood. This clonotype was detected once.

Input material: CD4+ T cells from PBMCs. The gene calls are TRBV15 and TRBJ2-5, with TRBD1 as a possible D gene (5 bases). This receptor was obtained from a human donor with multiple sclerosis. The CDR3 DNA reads TGTGCCACCAGCCTGCTGGTAGGGGCAGAGATACAAGAGACCCAGTACTTC. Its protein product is CATSLLVGAEIQETQYF.